These T cell receptor beta chains were read from a single sample in a study of blood T cell repertoires in COVID-19. Method: immunoSEQ multiplex PCR; TCRdb's copy keeps in-frame clones and lacks some. The sample includes fewer than 350,000 clones, 85% to 90% of them seen just once. Material for sequencing was PBMCs or T cells enriched from blood (not recorded which). The receptors derive from a woman in her 30s who had been exposed to COVID-19. Both conserved end residues are part of each CDR3. Each record gives: V gene, D gene, J gene, CDR3 protein, CDR3 DNA. D genes are given only for firm matches.

v_gene: TRBV29-1; d_gene: TRBD1; j_gene: TRBJ1-2; CDR3aa: CSGRQGALEGYTF; CDR3nt: TGCAGCGGTAGACAGGGGGCCCTGGAGGGCTACACCTTC
v_gene: TRBV19; d_gene: TRBD1; j_gene: TRBJ2-7; CDR3aa: CASRDRDRGSYEQYF; CDR3nt: TGTGCCAGTAGGGACCGGGACAGGGGGTCCTACGAGCAGTACTTC
v_gene: TRBV6-1; d_gene: NA; j_gene: TRBJ2-2; CDR3aa: CASSAVNGFGNTGELFF; CDR3nt: TGTGCCAGCAGTGCCGTCAACGGGTTTGGGAACACCGGGGAGCTGTTTTTT
v_gene: TRBV23-1; d_gene: TRBD1; j_gene: TRBJ1-5; CDR3aa: CASRDRHSNQPQHF; CDR3nt: TGCGCCAGCCGGGACAGACATAGCAATCAGCCCCAGCATTTT
v_gene: TRBV18; d_gene: TRBD2; j_gene: TRBJ2-7; CDR3aa: CASSPGLAGDRDEQYF; CDR3nt: TGTGCCAGCTCACCGGGACTAGCGGGAGATAGGGACGAGCAGTACTTC
v_gene: TRBV5-1; d_gene: NA; j_gene: TRBJ2-3; CDR3aa: CASRTGWGTDTQYF; CDR3nt: TGCGCCAGCAGGACCGGGTGGGGCACAGATACGCAGTATTTT
v_gene: TRBV14; d_gene: TRBD2; j_gene: TRBJ2-1; CDR3aa: CASSHSPGGRAYNEQFF; CDR3nt: TGTGCCAGCAGCCATAGTCCGGGTGGGAGGGCCTACAATGAGCAGTTCTTC
v_gene: TRBV10-3; d_gene: NA; j_gene: TRBJ1-4; CDR3aa: CAISESQSGGNEKLFF; CDR3nt: TGTGCCATCAGTGAGTCACAGTCCGGGGGTAATGAAAAACTGTTTTTT
v_gene: TRBV7-2; d_gene: NA; j_gene: TRBJ1-2; CDR3aa: CASSPPGQNGGYTF; CDR3nt: TGTGCCAGCAGCCCGCCAGGACAGAACGGGGGCTACACCTTC
v_gene: TRBV7-3; d_gene: NA; j_gene: TRBJ2-3; CDR3aa: CASSLKGEDTQYF; CDR3nt: TGTGCCAGCAGCTTAAAGGGAGAGGATACGCAGTATTTT
v_gene: TRBV2; d_gene: NA; j_gene: TRBJ2-2; CDR3aa: CASKFGSGVIGELFF; CDR3nt: TGTGCCAGCAAATTCGGCTCAGGGGTAATAGGGGAGCTGTTTTTT